Described below is a single TCR beta chain sequence and its context. No cognate antigen has been identified for it. No clone much larger than this one lies a single base away; base qualities are absent. The TCR beta CDR3 regions were amplified from RNA transcripts. The TCR CDR3 was subjected to a first round of RT-PCR using the HTBI primer set and the Qiagen OneStep RT-PCR kit. Libraries were constructed in a second round of multiplex PCR, after which size selection and purification were carried out. Libraries were sequenced paired-end with 100 bp reads on an Illumina HiSeq2000. The original methods were these. SOAPnuke was used to process the raw data, throwing out any read that contained adapters or uncalled bases, had a mean Phred below 15, or lacked an exact constant-primer or identifier match. High-quality paired reads were merged with COPE v1.2.5, and unique nucleotide sequences were defined as clonotypes. MiTCR v1.1 was used to align the clonotypes against IMGT TRBV, TRBD and TRBJ reference segments. The analysis was restricted to V-J combinations with a frequency above 0.0001, which together covered approximately 99% of the repertoires. A TCS score was defined as the ratio of F50 (clonal expansion) to E x V (chaos), with BLOSUM62-based TCRdist applied between CDR3 peptides within each V-J. Welch's t-statistics and random forest reduced several hundred V-J features to 10 to 15, which were used in a naive Bayes classifier (R e1071). Using fastp at Q25 and MiXCR, TCRdb reprocessed the public reads and kept productive beta chains. Rows with one shared CDR3 protein collapse into an entry with the most common genes and DNA. Here the V and J calls rest on TCRdb's processing, not on the authors' analysis. Recorded for this sample are about 590,000 distinct CDR3 sequences; 13% to 15% of them occurred a single time. Jointly, the top ten make up more than 6% of the sample.

The sample originates from a study of T cells in Graves' hyperthyroidism and ophthalmopathy (dated 2019 in TCRdb). With respect to the entire study: Peripheral blood samples were taken at initial diagnosis, before any treatment was given. Whether ophthalmopathy could be predicted prospectively was tested in an independent validation cohort made up of 18 hyperthyroidism patients plus 17 patients who later progressed to ophthalmopathy. The paper describes TCR Vbeta CDR3 sequencing of 120 to 150 peripheral blood samples, made up of 43 ophthalmopathy patients, more than 70 hyperthyroidism patients and 17 progressor patients. Thyroid tissue and blood T-cell repertoires from six Graves' hyperthyroidism patients were also compared in the study. The 100 or so discovery patients were randomly split 7:3 into training and test sets. After blood sampling, hyperthyroidism patients were treated with methimazole at a starting dose of 30 mg daily, and ophthalmopathy patients were treated with high-dose intravenous methylprednisolone. To identify distinguishing TCR V-J signatures, a discovery cohort of 90 to 100 patients was used, comprising 43 with Graves' ophthalmopathy and around 60 with stable Graves' hyperthyroidism.

Moderately to severely active disease, a Clinical Activity Score of at least 3, a NOSPECS grade of at least 4, and a duration under 3 months were present in ophthalmopathy patients. Exclusion was applied to patients with uncontrolled infections, other autoimmune diseases, pregnancy or lactation. Diagnoses were based on clinical symptoms, serum thyroxine and TRAb, thyroid ultrasound and orbital computed tomography. Ficoll-Paque density gradient centrifugation was used to isolate PBMCs from about 9 ml of fresh peripheral blood. Trizol reagent was used to extract total RNA, and RNA quality was then checked on an Agilent 2100 Bioanalyzer. Taken from the germline V gene, the CDR1 and CDR2 loops are MGHRA and YSYEKL. Germline trimming amounts to 1 base on V and 4 bases on J, with 7 as the count of junction bases outside the gene matches. The CDR3 covers 15 residues, taking in both the cysteine and the phenylalanine. This entry keeps only the CDR3 DNA: 45 bases, framed from base 1.

Beyond this particular receptor, the publication reports: A 13 V-J signature model separated ophthalmopathy from stable hyperthyroidism, with over 85% sensitivity and about 81% specificity in cross-validation and 80%/75% in testing. Blood samples also contained most of the expanded thyroid clonotypes (frequency above 0.001), which suggests that blood repertoires may reflect thyroid immune responses. No statistical method was used to set the sample size in advance, and investigators knew the group allocation. During validation, the model predicted progression to ophthalmopathy a median of approximately 6.5 months ahead of onset, with around 70% sensitivity and about 72% specificity.

The receptor was derived from a woman in her late teens or twenties with Graves' ophthalmopathy. The rearranged segments are TRBV4-1 and TRBJ2-7, with 7 central nucleotides matching TRBD1. The specimen sequenced was blood. The bases read TGCGCCAGCAGCCAAGGGCAGGGGGACGTTTACGAGCAGTACTTC. This sequence encodes CASSQGQGDVYEQYF.